The subject of this entry is one T cell receptor (beta chain). This clone was seen once. The antigen it binds to is not known. Base qualities were left out, and no much larger clone turns up one base away. The CDR3 regions of human TCRbeta chains were subjected to immunosequencing. Per the original workflow: TCRs in the repertoires were matched against a reference library of SARS-CoV-2-specific TCRs that had been generated with the MIRA antigen-specificity platform. Breadth meant the fraction of unique TCRs that were SARS-CoV-2-associated, whereas depth meant the fraction of total T cells that were SARS-CoV-2-associated. Using the MIRA data, every spike-specific TCR was mapped to the spike region that the TCR reacted to and assigned to either a CD4 or a CD8 class. Log10-transformed breadth and depth values were compared by one-way ANOVA with Sidak's multiple comparisons tests. TCRdb stores this immuneACCESS table with in-frame sequences only. Part of the clones is absent; in the studies checked, under half of the shortfall reflects unresolved V genes, and no reason is known for the rest. V and J calls and clone size follow that table, whereas D and trimming were derived from the DNA. The sample has roughly 140,000 clones on record, approximately 90% of them singletons. The ten largest clones represent less than 2% of the sample.

The CDR3 holds 15 amino acids from the cysteine to the phenylalanine. Only CDR3 DNA remains: 45 bases, in frame from the first base. CDR1 and CDR2 (SGHAT, FQNNGV) derive from the germline V gene. V loses 1 base of germline sequence and J loses 0 bases, and the interval between the two ends is 7 bases. These data belong to a study of T cell responses to AZD1222 COVID-19 vaccine (TCRdb year 2021). General notes on the study: A total of around 240 trial participants underwent TCR sequencing, of whom about 210 received two doses of AZD1222 and approximately 25 received two doses of the MenACWY control vaccine. Trial participants were enrolled by age into subgroups of 18-55, 56-69 and 70-plus years, and around 150, 28 and 57 TCR-sequenced participants, respectively, were included in these subgroups. Points the paper makes about the study in general: Because no samples from the day 14 peak response were available, repertoires could be characterized only after the peak T cell response. Reportedly, almost half of the unique spike-specific TCRs recognized epitopes lying outside the regions that are mutated in the B.1.351 and B.1.1.7 variants. The vaccine-associated CD4 TCRs covered the entire spike protein, and the dominant responses fell in regions 160-218 and 743-854. The 56-69-year group was small, and its depth increase did not reach significance, likely because of low power. Most participants were white British and females outnumbered males, and the authors suggested that clonal diversity may have been underestimated. After two AZD1222 doses, spike-specific TCR breadth and depth were significantly higher than at day 0 and than in MenACWY recipients. Only a handful of AZD1222 recipients were SARS-CoV-2 seropositive at baseline, limiting conclusions about previously exposed vaccinees.

This specimen's time point label, per the study, means: about 28 days (+/-7) after the second vaccine dose. AZD1222 recipients given second doses at about 4 weeks or at about 12 weeks were pooled, since spike-specific TCR depth and breadth were not found to differ between the two schedules. Vaccinee samples were obtained from the UK trials COV001 and COV002, which included a single-blind randomized controlled phase 2/3 trial of AZD1222 (ChAdOx1 nCoV-19) in healthy adults. For TCRbeta chain sequencing, PBMC samples from trial participants were taken at day 0 and at day 28 after the second dose. The clonotype was recovered from an adult who received the AZD1222 COVID-19 vaccine. This material consisted of peripheral blood, taken 28 days after the second AZD1222 dose. The chain links TRBV11-2 with TRBJ1-3; TRBD1 could be the D gene, as 5 bases match. DNA sequence: TGTGCCAGCAGCTTAGTTCAGGGCTCTGGAAACACCATATATTTT. Translated, it reads CASSLVQGSGNTIYF.